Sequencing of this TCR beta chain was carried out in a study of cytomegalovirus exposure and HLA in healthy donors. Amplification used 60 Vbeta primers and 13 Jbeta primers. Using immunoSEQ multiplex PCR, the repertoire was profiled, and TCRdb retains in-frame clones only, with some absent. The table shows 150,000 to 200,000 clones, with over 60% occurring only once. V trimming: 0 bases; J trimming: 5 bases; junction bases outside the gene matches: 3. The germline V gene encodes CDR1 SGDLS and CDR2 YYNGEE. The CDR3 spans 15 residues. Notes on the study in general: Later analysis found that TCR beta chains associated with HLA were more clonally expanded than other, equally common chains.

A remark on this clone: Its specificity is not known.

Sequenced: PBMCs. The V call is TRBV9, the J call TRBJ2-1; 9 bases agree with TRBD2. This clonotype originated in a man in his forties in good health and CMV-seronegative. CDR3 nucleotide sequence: TGTGCCAGCAGCGTAGGAGCGGGGGGCGACAATGAGCAGTTCTTC. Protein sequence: CASSVGAGGDNEQFF. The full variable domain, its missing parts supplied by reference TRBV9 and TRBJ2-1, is DSGVTQTPKHLITATGQRVTLRCSPRSGDLSVYWYQQSLDQGLQFLIQYYNGEERAKGNILERFSAQQFPDLHSELNLSSLELGDSALYFCASSVGAGGDNEQFFGPGTRLTVL.